This T cell receptor (beta chain) is drawn from a study of blood T cells in healthy people across ages. Study context: The template switching approach captured approximately one barcoded beta molecule for every two T cells. Whole-study results and caveats: Estimates of total diversity, which came from one million sequenced T cells, were considered to be underestimates. It was not possible, with unsorted PBMCs, to conclusively compare naive and antigen-experienced cells.

The V end lost 4 bases, the J end lost 0 bases, and 13 bases lay between the germline ends. Germline lookup yields CDR1 SNHLY and CDR2 FYNNEI. This CDR3 is built from 17 residues. With respect to this clonotype: The target antigen is unknown.

The second PCR ran roughly 6 to 12 cycles with a sample-barcoded 5' primer and J-beta primers. Each cDNA molecule, via a template-switch adaptor with 12 random nucleotides, was tagged. TCRdb reprocessed the 5' RACE reads via MiXCR and lists one record per CDR3 protein. The table lists about a million distinct CDR3 sequences, 35% to 40% of them singletons, with around 13% in the top ten. The rearrangement links TRBV2 to TRBJ2-6; D is uncertain. The sequenced sample was blood. This sequence was found in a man aged 18 to 29 in good health. In DNA, the CDR3 is TGTGCCAGCAGTGGATGGGCAGCGAGCTCTGGGGCCAACGTCCTGACTTTC. Translation gives CASSGWAASSGANVLTF.